The text below deals with one T cell receptor (beta chain). Antigen specificity is unknown. This entry is derived from a study of beta chain features in type 1 diabetes. Whole-study findings and limits: For type 1 diabetes patients, VDJ junctions showed fewer insertions and more deletions. Across all four CD4+ subsets, people with type 1 diabetes showed modestly shorter TCRB CDR3s. The naive, central memory and Treg TCRB repertoires looked more alike in patients than they did in healthy donors.

Expressed TCRB transcripts got sequenced, as all isolated RNA was reverse transcribed. Clones were sequenced by immunoSEQ multiplex PCR, and TCRdb holds only the in-frame ones, with some missing. This sample has about 360,000 clones, with 10% to 15% found just once. A CD45RO/CCR7/CD25/CD127/CD95/CD27 panel sorted naive, central memory, regulatory and stem cell-like memory CD4+ cells. J gave up 4 bases and V 5 bases, and 11 bases lay outside the gene matches. This CDR3 is built from 17 residues. Germline V lookup: CDR1 SGHVS, CDR2 FQNEAQ. The sample consisted of naive CD4+ T cells from blood. The sequence was obtained from a man younger than 30 in good health. J is TRBJ2-3 and V is TRBV7-8, with 11 bases matching TRBD2. The CDR3 region is CASSGSGGGSSADTQYF. The CDR3, as DNA: TGTGCCAGCAGCGGTAGCGGGGGGGGATCTTCTGCAGATACGCAGTATTTT.